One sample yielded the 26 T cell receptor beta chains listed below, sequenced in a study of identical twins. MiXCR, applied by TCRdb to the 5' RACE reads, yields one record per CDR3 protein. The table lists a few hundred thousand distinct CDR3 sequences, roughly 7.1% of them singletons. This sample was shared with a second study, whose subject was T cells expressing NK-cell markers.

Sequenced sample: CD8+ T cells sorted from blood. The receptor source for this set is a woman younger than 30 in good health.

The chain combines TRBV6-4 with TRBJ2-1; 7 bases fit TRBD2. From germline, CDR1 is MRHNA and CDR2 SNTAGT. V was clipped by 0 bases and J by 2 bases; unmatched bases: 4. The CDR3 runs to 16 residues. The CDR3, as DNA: TGTGCCAGCAGTGACTCAGGTCTAGCGGCCTACAATGAGCAGTTCTTC. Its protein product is CASSDSGLAAYNEQFF.

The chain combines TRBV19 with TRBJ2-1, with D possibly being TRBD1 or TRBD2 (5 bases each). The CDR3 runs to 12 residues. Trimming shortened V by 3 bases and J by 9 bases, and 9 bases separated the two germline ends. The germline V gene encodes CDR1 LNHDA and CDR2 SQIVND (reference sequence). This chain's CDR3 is CASSILRGEQFF. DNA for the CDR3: TGTGCCAGTAGTATTCTGAGGGGTGAGCAGTTCTTC.

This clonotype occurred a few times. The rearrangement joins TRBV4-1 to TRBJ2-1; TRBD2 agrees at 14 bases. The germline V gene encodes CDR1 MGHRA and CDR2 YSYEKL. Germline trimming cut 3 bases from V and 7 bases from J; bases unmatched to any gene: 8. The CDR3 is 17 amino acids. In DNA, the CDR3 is TGCGCCAGCAGCCACTTTTCGACTAGCGGGAGGGGGAATGAGCAGTTCTTC. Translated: CASSHFSTSGRGNEQFF.

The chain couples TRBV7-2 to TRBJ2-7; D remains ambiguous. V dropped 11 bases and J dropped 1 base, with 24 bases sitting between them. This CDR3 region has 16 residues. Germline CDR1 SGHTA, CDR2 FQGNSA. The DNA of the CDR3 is TGTGCCCGTCGTCGAGGCGTTGGATCCCGTTCCTACGAGCAGTACTTC. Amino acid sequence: CARRRGVGSRSYEQYF.

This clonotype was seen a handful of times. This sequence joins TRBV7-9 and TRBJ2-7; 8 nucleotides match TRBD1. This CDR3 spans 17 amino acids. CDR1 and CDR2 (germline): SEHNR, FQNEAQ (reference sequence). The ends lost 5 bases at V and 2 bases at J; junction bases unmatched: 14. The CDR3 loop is CASSHPGGQGKTYEQYF. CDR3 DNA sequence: TGTGCCAGCAGCCACCCGGGCGGACAGGGAAAGACCTACGAGCAGTACTTC.

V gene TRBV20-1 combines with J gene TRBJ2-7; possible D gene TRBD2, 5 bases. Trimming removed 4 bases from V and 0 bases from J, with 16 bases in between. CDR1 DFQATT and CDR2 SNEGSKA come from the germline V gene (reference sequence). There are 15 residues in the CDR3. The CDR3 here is CSAKAALRSSYEQYF. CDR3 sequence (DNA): TGCAGTGCTAAAGCGGCGCTCAGGAGCTCCTACGAGCAGTACTTC.

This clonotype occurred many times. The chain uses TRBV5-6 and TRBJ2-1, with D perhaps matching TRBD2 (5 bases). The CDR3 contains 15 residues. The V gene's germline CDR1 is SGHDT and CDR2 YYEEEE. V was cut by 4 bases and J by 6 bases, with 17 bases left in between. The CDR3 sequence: CASSPPRGSPNEQFF. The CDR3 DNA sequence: TGTGCCAGCAGCCCCCCTAGAGGGTCCCCCAATGAGCAGTTCTTC.

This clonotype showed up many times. Here the CDR3 reads CSVVVGNINIQYF. CDR3 DNA: TGCAGCGTTGTGGTGGGGAACATAAACATTCAGTACTTC. The chain couples TRBV29-1 to TRBJ2-4; the D is unclear. CDR1 SQVTM and CDR2 ANQGSEA come from the germline V gene. Trimming took 4 bases from V and 6 from J, leaving 13 bases between them. The CDR3 is 13 amino acids.

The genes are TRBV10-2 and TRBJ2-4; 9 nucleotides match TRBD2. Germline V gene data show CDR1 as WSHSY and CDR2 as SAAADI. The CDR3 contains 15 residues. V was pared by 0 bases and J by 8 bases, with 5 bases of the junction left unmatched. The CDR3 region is CASSESAGGRDIQYF. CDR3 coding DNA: TGCGCCAGCAGTGAGTCGGCGGGGGGGCGGGACATTCAGTACTTC.

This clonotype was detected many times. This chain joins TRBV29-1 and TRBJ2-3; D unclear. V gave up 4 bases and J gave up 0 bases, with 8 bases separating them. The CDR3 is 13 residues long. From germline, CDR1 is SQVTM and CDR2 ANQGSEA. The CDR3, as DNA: TGCAGCGTTGGCGGCCGTAGCACAGATACGCAGTATTTT. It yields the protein CSVGGRSTDTQYF.

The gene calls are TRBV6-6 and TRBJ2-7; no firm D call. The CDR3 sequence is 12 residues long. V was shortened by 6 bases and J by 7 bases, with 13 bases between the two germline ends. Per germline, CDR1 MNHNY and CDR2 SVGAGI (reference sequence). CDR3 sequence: CASSLVMREQYF. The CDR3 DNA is TGTGCCAGCAGCCTCGTGATGCGGGAGCAGTACTTC.

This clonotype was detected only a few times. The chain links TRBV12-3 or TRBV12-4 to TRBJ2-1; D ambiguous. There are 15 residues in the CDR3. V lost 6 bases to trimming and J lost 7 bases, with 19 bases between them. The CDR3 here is CASSPPNEERNEQFF. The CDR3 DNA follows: TGTGCCAGCAGCCCCCCTAATGAGGAGAGGAATGAGCAGTTCTTC.

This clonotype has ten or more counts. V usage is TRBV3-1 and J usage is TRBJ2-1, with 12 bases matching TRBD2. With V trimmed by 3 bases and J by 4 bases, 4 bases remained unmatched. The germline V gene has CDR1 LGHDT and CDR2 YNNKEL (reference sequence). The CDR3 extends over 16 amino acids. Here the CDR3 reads CASSQSLAGGYNEQFF. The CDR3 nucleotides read TGTGCCAGCAGCCAGTCACTAGCGGGGGGTTACAATGAGCAGTTCTTC.

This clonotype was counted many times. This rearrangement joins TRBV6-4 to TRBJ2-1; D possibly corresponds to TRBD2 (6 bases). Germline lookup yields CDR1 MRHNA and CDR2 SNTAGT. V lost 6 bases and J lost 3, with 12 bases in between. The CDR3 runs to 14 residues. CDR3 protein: CASSTSSSYNEQFF. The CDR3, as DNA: TGTGCCAGCAGCACTAGCAGTAGCTACAATGAGCAGTTCTTC.

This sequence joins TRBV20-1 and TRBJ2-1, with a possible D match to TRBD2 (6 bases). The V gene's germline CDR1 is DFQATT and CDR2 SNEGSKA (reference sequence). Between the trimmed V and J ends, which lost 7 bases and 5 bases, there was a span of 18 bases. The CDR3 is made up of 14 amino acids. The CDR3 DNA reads TGCAGTGTAACCCAGTGGAGGGGAAACAATGAGCAGTTCTTC. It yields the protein CSVTQWRGNNEQFF.

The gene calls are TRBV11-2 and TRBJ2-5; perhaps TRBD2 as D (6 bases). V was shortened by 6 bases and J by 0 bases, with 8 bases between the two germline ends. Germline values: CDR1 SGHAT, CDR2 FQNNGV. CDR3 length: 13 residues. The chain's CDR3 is CASRRDYQETQYF. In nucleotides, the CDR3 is TGTGCCAGCAGGCGGGACTACCAAGAGACCCAGTACTTC.

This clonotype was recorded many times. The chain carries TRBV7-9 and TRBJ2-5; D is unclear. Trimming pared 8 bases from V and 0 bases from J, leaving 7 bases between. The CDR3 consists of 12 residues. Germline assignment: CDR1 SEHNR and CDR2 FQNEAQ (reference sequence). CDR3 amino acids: CASLTYQETQYF. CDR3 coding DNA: TGTGCCAGCCTGACGTACCAAGAGACCCAGTACTTC.

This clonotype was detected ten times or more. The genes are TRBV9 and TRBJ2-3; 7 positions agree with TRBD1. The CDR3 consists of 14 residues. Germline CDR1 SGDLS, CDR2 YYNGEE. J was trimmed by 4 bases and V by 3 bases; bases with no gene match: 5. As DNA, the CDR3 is TGTGCCAGCAGCGGACAGGGCCCCCCAGATACGCAGTATTTT. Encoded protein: CASSGQGPPDTQYF.

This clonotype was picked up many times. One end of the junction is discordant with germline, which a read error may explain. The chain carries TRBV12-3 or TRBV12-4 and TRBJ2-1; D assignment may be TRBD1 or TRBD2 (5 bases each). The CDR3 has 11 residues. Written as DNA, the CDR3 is TGTGCCAGCACCCTCGGTAGGGGAGTAACCTTC. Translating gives CASTLGRGVTF.

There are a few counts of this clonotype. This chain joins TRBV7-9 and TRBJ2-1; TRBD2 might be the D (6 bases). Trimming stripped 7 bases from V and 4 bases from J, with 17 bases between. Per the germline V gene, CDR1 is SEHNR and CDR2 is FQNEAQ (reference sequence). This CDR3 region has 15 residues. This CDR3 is CASTGSTRTYNEQFF. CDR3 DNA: TGTGCCAGCACCGGCTCGACTAGGACATACAATGAGCAGTTCTTC.

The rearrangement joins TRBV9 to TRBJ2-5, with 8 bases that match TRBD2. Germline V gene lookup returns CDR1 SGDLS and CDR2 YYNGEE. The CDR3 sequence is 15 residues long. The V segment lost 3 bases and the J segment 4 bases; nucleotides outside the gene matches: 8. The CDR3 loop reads CASSAAQRESETQYF. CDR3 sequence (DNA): TGTGCCAGCAGCGCCGCACAGCGGGAGTCAGAGACCCAGTACTTC.

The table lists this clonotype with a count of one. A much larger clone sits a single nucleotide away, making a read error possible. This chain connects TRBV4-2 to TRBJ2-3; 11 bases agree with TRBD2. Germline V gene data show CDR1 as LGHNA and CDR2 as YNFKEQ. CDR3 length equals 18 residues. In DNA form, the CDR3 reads TGTGCCAGCAGCCTCACATTACTAGCGGGGGCCCACACAGATACGCAGAATTTT. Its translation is CASSLTLLAGAHTDTQNF.

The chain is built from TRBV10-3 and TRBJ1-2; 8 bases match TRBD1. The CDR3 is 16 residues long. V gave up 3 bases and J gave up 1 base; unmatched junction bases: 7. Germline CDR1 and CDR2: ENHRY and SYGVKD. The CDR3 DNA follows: TGTGCCATCAGTGAATTGGGACAGGACAGTAACTATGGCTACACCTTC. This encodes CAISELGQDSNYGYTF.

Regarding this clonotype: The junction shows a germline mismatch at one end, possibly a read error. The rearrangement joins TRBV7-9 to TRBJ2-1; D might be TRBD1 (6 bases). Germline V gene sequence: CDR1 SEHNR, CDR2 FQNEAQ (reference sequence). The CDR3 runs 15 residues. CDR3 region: CAGSSIRDTYNEQFF. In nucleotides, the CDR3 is TGTGCCGGCAGCTCCATCCGGGACACTTACAATGAGCAGTTCTTC.

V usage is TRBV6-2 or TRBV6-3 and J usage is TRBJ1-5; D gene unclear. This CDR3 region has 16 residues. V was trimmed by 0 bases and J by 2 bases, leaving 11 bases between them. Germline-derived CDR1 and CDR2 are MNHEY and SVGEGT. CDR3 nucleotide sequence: TGTGCCAGCAGTTACTCGCAGGACCGGGGCAATCAGCCCCAGCATTTT. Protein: CASSYSQDRGNQPQHF.

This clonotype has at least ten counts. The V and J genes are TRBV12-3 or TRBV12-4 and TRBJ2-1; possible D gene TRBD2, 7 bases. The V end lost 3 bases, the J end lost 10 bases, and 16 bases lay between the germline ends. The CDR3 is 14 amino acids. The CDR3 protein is CASSFGGGGNEQFF. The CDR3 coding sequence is TGTGCCAGCAGTTTCGGGGGCGGGGGCAACGAGCAGTTCTTC.